The T cell receptor beta chain described here comes from a study of blood T cell repertoires in COVID-19. At the level of the study: Whether acute or convalescent, the COVID-19 samples came from the United States, Italy and Spain. In each case, the material was cDNA or gDNA derived from T cells, B-cell-depleted T cells, or PBMCs.

As processed by the authors: Reference gene primer amplification yielded estimated nucleated cell counts. The method was immunoSEQ multiplex PCR; TCRdb's version includes in-frame clones alone and lacks a portion of them. V, J and clone size are those of that table, while D and trimming were read from the DNA. The sample comprises roughly 280,000 clones, approximately 86% of which are singletons, and about 8.8% rests with the top ten. The CDR3 spans 14 residues. Germline V gene data show CDR1 as KGHSH and CDR2 as LQKENI. V dropped 6 bases and J dropped 2 bases, with 13 bases sitting between them. Sample: peripheral blood. This TCR was sampled from a man between 35 and 55 years old with active or convalescent COVID-19. The rearrangement uses TRBV18 and TRBJ1-1; no definite D call. For the CDR3, the DNA is TGTGCCAGCTCGCCGAGGGAGGACAACACTGAAGCTTTCTTT. Amino acids: CASSPREDNTEAFF.